The clone carrying this T cell receptor beta chain was seen at least ten times. Antigen unknown. These data come from a study of early T cells in non-severe SARS-CoV-2 infection. About the study: Unsorted whole-blood RNA was sequenced in bulk, leaving chains unpaired. Whole-study results and caveats: Matching results from VDJdb favored anti-spike CD8 responses, leaving private and CD4 specificities undetected.

Researchers tagged individual cDNA molecules with unique molecular identifiers. TCRdb analysed the 5' RACE reads with MiXCR anew, one entry per CDR3 protein. The sample holds under 85,000 distinct CDR3 sequences, over 9.5% seen once. V trimming: 6 bases; J trimming: 1 base; junction bases outside the gene matches: 3. This CDR3 region has 13 residues. Germline CDR1 DFQATT, CDR2 SNEGSKA (reference sequence). The sample here was whole blood, taken at baseline. The chain combines TRBV20-1 with TRBJ2-3; 8 nucleotides agree with TRBD2. The sequence was obtained from an adult who was a healthcare worker with PCR-confirmed SARS-CoV-2 infection or an uninfected control (not recorded which). The CDR3 DNA sequence: TGCAGTGCCTCACTAGCGGGCACAGATACGCAGTATTTT. This translates into CSASLAGTDTQYF.